This TCR beta chain was retrieved from a study of T-cell reconstitution after alpha-beta-depleted transplantation in children (dated by TCRdb to the mid-2010s). Notes on the research overall: Using TCR repertoire profiling, the study quantitatively followed how T-cell immune reconstitution unfolded in children after TCRalphabeta/CD19-depleted allogeneic hematopoietic cell transplantation. Summary of the overall study and its limitations: Over subsequent months, a decline in hyperexpanded clone frequencies was noted, and after one year, T-cell counts and TCRbeta diversity were mostly ascribed to newly produced T cells. About two months after transplant, the apparently early recovery of alphabetaT-cell counts reportedly depended on just several hundred clones that had expanded rapidly and came from non-depleted graft cells. In some patients, the high TCRbeta diversity seen at day 60 was put down to recipient T cells and intrathymic progenitors that had survived conditioning.

The library relied on PCR. Data came from an Illumina HiSeq 2500. To normalize quantification of the TCRbeta repertoire, the TCR libraries were built with molecular barcoding that relied on unique molecular identifiers. TCRdb reprocessing: public reads trimmed at Q25 with fastp, clones called with MiXCR, in-frame beta chains kept. Duplicate CDR3 protein sequences are folded into a single record with the most common DNA and genes. In this sample the table shows about 400,000 distinct CDR3 sequences, around 15% of which occur a single time. Under 30% of the sample lies in the top ten. Note on this clonotype: Its antigen is unknown. No per-base quality is available; no much larger clone lies one base away.

The treatment or condition label for this specimen denotes: allogeneic hematopoietic cell transplantation with graft depleted of TCRalphabeta T cells and CD19 B cells. Transplant recipients were children who received TCRalphabeta/CD19-depleted allogeneic hematopoietic cell grafts. V gives up 7 bases and J gives up 2 bases, and the segment between their germline ends measures 9 bases. Measured from the cysteine to the phenylalanine, the CDR3 is 12 residues long. Only the CDR3 DNA is retained, 36 bases long and in frame from the first base. Via the germline V gene, CDR1 is SGHTS and CDR2 YDEGEE. Rearrangement joined TRBV5-8 to TRBJ2-5; the D gene identity is not certain. Source: PBMCs, mostly from graft donor cells, taken 360 days after TCRalphabeta/CD19-depleted stem cell transplant. The TCR comes from a boy under two years old who had a stem cell transplant for Wiskott-Aldrich syndrome, so the T cells may come from the graft donor. This receptor has the CDR3 CASSRRQETQYF. The base sequence is TGTGCCAGCTCTCGGCGGCAAGAGACCCAGTACTTC.